These 18 T cell receptor beta chains were all obtained from the same sample, sequenced in a study of T cell changes during pregnancy in multiple sclerosis. Using immunoSEQ multiplex PCR, the repertoire was profiled, and TCRdb retains in-frame clones only, with some absent. This sample has around 70,000 clones; roughly nine tenths occur once, and the top ten carry more than 1.4%. The sequences come from peripheral blood, collected after pregnancy. These receptors were taken from a female donor with multiple sclerosis, enrolled in a pregnancy study.

The chain has TRBV30 and TRBJ1-5; 7 bases are shared with TRBD1. CDR1 and CDR2 (germline): GTSNPN, SVGIG (reference sequence). With V trimmed by 1 base and J by 6 bases, 3 bases remained unmatched. The CDR3 is made up of 13 amino acids. CDR3 protein: CAWSAGTVQPQHF. The CDR3 DNA sequence: TGTGCCTGGAGTGCCGGGACAGTTCAGCCCCAGCATTTT.

The J gene is TRBJ1-1, the V gene TRBV7-9, with a tentative D call TRBD1 (5 bases). The V end lost 1 base, the J end lost 4 bases, and 10 bases lay between the germline ends. Germline V gene sequence: CDR1 SEHNR, CDR2 FQNEAQ (reference sequence). The length of the CDR3 is 14 residues. This CDR3 is CASSLVDRGTEAFF. CDR3 in DNA: TGTGCCAGCAGCTTAGTCGATAGGGGCACTGAAGCTTTCTTT.

Written as DNA, the CDR3 is TGTGCCAGCAGTTTACGGACAGGGGGCAATCAGCCCCAGCATTTT. Protein sequence: CASSLRTGGNQPQHF. This chain connects TRBV28 to TRBJ1-5, with 9 bases lining up with TRBD1. After removal of 2 bases from V and 2 bases from J, the junction contained 1 base not matched to a gene. The CDR3 has 15 amino acids. Germline lookup yields CDR1 MDHEN and CDR2 SYDVKM.

This clone was detected only a few times. This chain uses TRBV7-9 with TRBJ2-7; possible D gene TRBD2, 5 bases. The CDR3 has 17 residues. Germline CDR1 is SEHNR and CDR2 is FQNEAQ (reference sequence). With 3 bases removed from V and 1 base from J, the gap between germline ends came to 19 bases. This CDR3 reads CASSLGGSGAISYEQYF. The CDR3 DNA reads as TGTGCCAGCAGCTTGGGCGGGTCAGGAGCTATTTCCTACGAGCAGTACTTC.

The sample holds one count of this clone. The chain links TRBV5-6 to TRBJ1-2; 8 bases line up with TRBD1. Germline CDR1 reads SGHDT; CDR2 reads YYEEEE. The CDR3 has 14 residues. The junction had 8 bases not matched to a gene; V was cut back by 4 bases and J by 6 bases. This CDR3 reads CASSPWTGYHGYTF. In DNA, the CDR3 is TGTGCCAGCAGCCCCTGGACAGGGTATCATGGCTACACCTTC.

The rearrangement links TRBV28 to TRBJ2-7; 8 nucleotides agree with TRBD1. CDR1 and CDR2 from the germline V gene are MDHEN and SYDVKM. This CDR3 has 16 amino acids. V gave up 3 bases and J gave up 6 bases; unmatched junction bases: 13. The CDR3 DNA reads as TGTGCCAGCAGTTTCCCCGGGGCAGGGGGCCTGGGCGAGCAGTACTTC. Encoded protein: CASSFPGAGGLGEQYF.

The rearrangement joins TRBV4-3 to TRBJ2-7; 7 nucleotides align to TRBD1. V was pared by 1 base and J by 0 bases, with 6 bases of the junction left unmatched. The germline V gene has CDR1 LGHNA and CDR2 YSLEER. The CDR3 covers 16 residues. The CDR3 coding sequence is TGCGCCAGCAGCCAAGCACCGGGACAGACCTCCTACGAGCAGTACTTC. Its translation is CASSQAPGQTSYEQYF.

This chain connects TRBV2 to TRBJ2-3, with D possibly being TRBD2 (5 bases). Germline-derived CDR1 and CDR2 are SNHLY and FYNNEI. The CDR3 is made up of 14 amino acids. Trimming shortened V by 2 bases and J by 5 bases, and 11 bases separated the two germline ends. The CDR3 here is CASSEPGWVDTQYF. In DNA form, the CDR3 reads TGTGCCAGCAGTGAACCGGGATGGGTAGATACGCAGTATTTT.

This clone was seen more than once but under ten times. This chain uses TRBV19 with TRBJ1-5; 7 bases map to TRBD1. CDR3 length: 15 amino acids. Germline-derived CDR1 and CDR2 are LNHDA and SQIVND (reference sequence). After removal of 4 bases from V and 3 bases from J, the junction contained 6 bases not matched to a gene. The CDR3 coding sequence is TGTGCCAGTAGTACGGTGGACAGGAACAATCAGCCCCAGCATTTT. As protein: CASSTVDRNNQPQHF.

The chain employs TRBV6-6 and TRBJ2-5, with a weak D call TRBD2 (6 bases). Germline-derived CDR1 and CDR2 are MNHNY and SVGAGI (reference sequence). V lost 5 bases to trimming and J lost 7 bases, with 11 bases between them. CDR3 length: 12 residues. The DNA for the CDR3 is TGTGCCAGCAGTCCGACTAGGGGGACCCAGTACTTC. Amino acids: CASSPTRGTQYF.

This sequence joins TRBV4-3 and TRBJ2-1; 12 bases map to TRBD2. The V gene end was trimmed by 2 bases and the J gene end by 8 bases; junction bases not matched to a gene: 7. Germline V gene lookup returns CDR1 LGHNA and CDR2 YSLEER. This CDR3 has 16 amino acids. This CDR3 reads CASSQRLAGALDEQFF. DNA for the CDR3: TGCGCCAGCAGCCAAAGACTAGCGGGGGCCCTAGATGAGCAGTTCTTC.

The chain couples TRBV19 to TRBJ1-1, with TRBD1 identical over 10 bases. From germline, CDR1 is LNHDA and CDR2 SQIVND (reference sequence). The junction had 4 bases not matched to a gene; V was cut back by 5 bases and J by 1 base. The CDR3 length is 15 residues. The CDR3 DNA reads TGTGCCAGTAGTCGGGACAGGGGTCGGAACACTGAAGCTTTCTTT. This sequence encodes CASSRDRGRNTEAFF.

The rearrangement links TRBV6-5 to TRBJ2-7; 13 positions match TRBD2. CDR1 is MNHEY, CDR2 SVGAGI, per germline. The CDR3 runs 15 residues. V was clipped by 4 bases and J by 5 bases; unmatched bases: 5. The CDR3 bases are TGTGCCAGCAGTTCCCCCGGGACTAGCGGGAACGAGCAGTACTTC. It translates to CASSSPGTSGNEQYF.

The chain carries TRBV7-2 and TRBJ2-1; D not resolved. The CDR3 length is 12 residues. Deletions cut 5 bases from V and 8 bases from J, with 10 bases between. Germline V gene sequence: CDR1 SGHTA, CDR2 FQGNSA. The CDR3 DNA follows: TGTGCCAGCAGCCCTTCTTTTTATGAGCAGTTCTTC. This encodes CASSPSFYEQFF.

The J gene is TRBJ2-7, the V gene TRBV6-1; 7 nucleotides agree with TRBD1. Germline CDR1 reads MNHNS; CDR2 reads SASEGT. The CDR3 length is 15 residues. V was clipped by 5 bases and J by 7 bases; unmatched bases: 14. The CDR3 loop is CASSLPGQRRGEQYF. As DNA, the CDR3 is TGTGCCAGCAGTTTACCGGGACAGAGGCGAGGGGAGCAGTACTTC.

About this clone: The same CDR3 can be traced to other DNA sequences in this sample. The genes are TRBV6-5 and TRBJ2-7; D unresolved. The CDR3 totals 13 residues. CDR1 and CDR2 from the germline V gene are MNHEY and SVGAGI. V lost 2 bases to trimming and J lost 0 bases, with 5 bases between them. The CDR3 region is CASSYADSYEQYF. The CDR3 nucleotides are TGTGCCAGCAGTTACGCGGACTCCTACGAGCAGTACTTC.

The chain has TRBV18 and TRBJ2-1; D is perhaps TRBD2 (5 bases). V was trimmed by 0 bases and J by 6 bases, leaving 9 bases between them. CDR1 is KGHSH, CDR2 LQKENI, per germline. The CDR3 loop spans 14 amino acids. For the CDR3, the DNA is TGTGCCAGCTCACCACCGAACGGGATCAATGAGCAGTTCTTC. This sequence encodes CASSPPNGINEQFF.

CDR3 amino acids: CASSQTQVGNQPQHF. The CDR3 DNA reads TGTGCCAGCAGCCAAACCCAGGTGGGCAATCAGCCCCAGCATTTT. This sequence joins TRBV6-6 and TRBJ1-5, with D hard to call. Trimming took off 6 bases at V and 2 bases at J, with 14 bases between the two ends. This CDR3 region has 15 residues. Per germline, CDR1 MNHNY and CDR2 SVGAGI (reference sequence).